The T cell receptor (beta chain) under discussion was sequenced for a study of cytomegalovirus exposure and HLA in healthy donors. Overall study findings and caveats: A prior analysis recorded that most TCR beta V segments were productive about 87% or about 30% of the time. Later, an analysis found that common viral pathogens appeared to be linked with several of the most significant clusters. In a later analysis, a genetic analysis reported fewer productive-TCR N-insertions in an Asian-associated ancestry cluster than the cohort average. No immune exposure information besides CMV serostatus was available.

Germline values: CDR1 SGHVS, CDR2 FQNEAQ. The ends were cut back, 1 base at V and 9 bases at J, with 10 bases in the middle. The length of the CDR3 is 13 residues. The PCR employed 60 Vbeta primers together with 13 Jbeta primers. Profiled with immunoSEQ multiplex PCR; TCRdb holds only in-frame clones, not every one. Among about 160,000 clones listed, 80% to 85% were seen once. A word on this clone: No antigen is known for it.

The V call is TRBV7-8, the J call TRBJ1-5; no reliable D call. The sequencing input was PBMCs. The sequence came from a male donor in good health and CMV-seropositive. The CDR3 here is CASSLGMSRPQHF. The CDR3, as DNA: TGTGCCAGCAGCTTAGGTATGTCTCGGCCCCAGCATTTT. Variable domain in full (rest from reference TRBV7-8 and TRBJ1-5): GAGVSQSPRYKVAKRGQDVALRCDPISGHVSLFWYQQALGQGPEFLTYFQNEAQLDKSGLPSDRFFAERPEGSVSTLKIQRTQQEDSAVYLCASSLGMSRPQHFGDGTRLSIL.